The present T cell receptor beta chain was sequenced within a study of long-term antiretroviral therapy in people with HIV. The CDR3 has 14 residues. Germline assignment: CDR1 LNHDA and CDR2 SQIVND (reference sequence). The V end lost 6 bases, the J end lost 8 bases, and 17 bases lay between the germline ends. Comments on this clone: Its specificity is not known.

The authors ran the immunoSEQ assay, v3.0, at survey level. The table came from immunoSEQ multiplex PCR; TCRdb's copy has only in-frame clones and leaves some out. The data show over 25,000 clones, with around 87% seen just once and around 4.4% held by the top ten. Study-wide results and limits: Even long-term ART left TRB diversity below transplant donor controls, despite gains. All time points showed a repertoire dominated by clones expanded before ART.

The sample in question was unsorted PBMCs, obtained 0.5 years after starting antiretroviral therapy. The clonotype comes from a woman in her late teens or twenties with HIV. The chain is built from TRBV19 and TRBJ2-1; D is ambiguous. CDR3 nucleotide sequence: TGTGCCAGTAGCCCCGGGCCCCCACCAGATGAGCAGTTCTTC. Translated: CASSPGPPPDEQFF.